The 31 T cell receptor beta chains in this list originate from one sample, sequenced in a study of immune cell composition in non-small cell lung cancer. Clones were sequenced by immunoSEQ multiplex PCR, and TCRdb holds only the in-frame ones, with some missing. Counted here are some 4,000 clones, 65% to 80% occurring once; the ten biggest clones make up about 9.1%. Normal lung was taken at the farthest possible site, at least 3 cm from tumour. The sequenced sample consisted of non-adjacent lung tissue. Receptors were obtained from a human donor with non-small cell lung cancer.

The CDR3 nucleotides are TGTGCCAGCAGCCCCCTTAGCGGTTACCTTGGGGGTACGCAGTATTTT. Translated, it gives CASSPLSGYLGGTQYF. The chain couples TRBV11-2 to TRBJ2-3; D is perhaps TRBD2 (6 bases). V was pared by 5 bases and J by 8 bases, with 23 bases between. The germline CDR1 and CDR2 sequences are SGHAT and FQNNGV. The CDR3 sequence is 16 residues long.

The chain carries TRBV5-1 and TRBJ1-2, with no clear D. V was shortened by 1 base and J by 5 bases, with 9 bases between the two germline ends. This CDR3 is built from 13 residues. Per the germline V gene, CDR1 is SGHRS and CDR2 is YFSETQ. CDR3 in amino acids: CASSLSFEYGYTF. In DNA form, the CDR3 reads TGCGCCAGCAGCTTGAGTTTCGAGTATGGCTACACCTTC.

V and J are TRBV4-2 and TRBJ2-7, with a tentative D call TRBD2 (7 bases). V was pared by 1 base and J by 3 bases, with 10 bases between. The length of the CDR3 is 14 residues. The germline CDR1 and CDR2 sequences are LGHNA and YNFKEQ. CDR3 DNA sequence: TGTGCCAGCAGCCAAGGGGGAGGGGGCTACGAGCAGTACTTC. Translating gives CASSQGGGGYEQYF.

The chain links TRBV6-5 to TRBJ2-3; a weak D match, TRBD2 (6 bases). Trimming shortened V by 6 bases and J by 1 base, and 11 bases separated the two germline ends. The CDR3 covers 14 residues. Germline CDR1 is MNHEY and CDR2 is SVGAGI. The CDR3, as DNA: TGTGCCAGCAGCGGAATAGCGGGCACAGATACGCAGTATTTT. It codes for CASSGIAGTDTQYF.

The V call is TRBV18, the J call TRBJ1-1; D possibly corresponds to TRBD1 (6 bases). The CDR3 consists of 14 residues. Germline V gene sequence: CDR1 KGHSH, CDR2 LQKENI. Trimming removed 3 bases from V and 4 bases from J, with 12 bases in between. CDR3 amino acids: CASSPLGASTEAFF. CDR3 sequence (DNA): TGTGCCAGCTCACCGTTGGGGGCGTCCACTGAAGCTTTCTTT.

This rearrangement joins TRBV4-1 to TRBJ2-1, with D possibly TRBD2 on 6 matching bases. There are 18 residues in the CDR3. V was pared by 1 base and J by 0 bases, with 16 bases between. The germline CDR1 and CDR2 sequences are MGHRA and YSYEKL. The CDR3 spells CASSQGSGEKGSYNEQFF. The CDR3 DNA sequence: TGCGCCAGCAGCCAAGGGTCGGGGGAGAAAGGCTCCTACAATGAGCAGTTCTTC.

The V gene is TRBV7-9, the J gene TRBJ1-5, with D maybe TRBD1 (5 bases). V lost 0 bases and J 4 bases, leaving 13 bases between the germline ends. The CDR3 contains 16 residues. Germline assignment: CDR1 SEHNR and CDR2 FQNEAQ (reference sequence). The CDR3 coding sequence is TGTGCCAGCAGCTTAGCGCTAAGTAGGGGAAATCAGCCCCAGCATTTT. It encodes CASSLALSRGNQPQHF. Variable domain in full (rest from reference TRBV7-9 and TRBJ1-5): DTGVSQNPRHKITKRGQNVTFRCDPISEHNRLYWYRQTLGQGPEFLTYFQNEAQLEKSRLLSDRFSAERPKGSFSTLEIQRTEQGDSAMYLCASSLALSRGNQPQHFGDGTRLSIL.

The rearrangement joins TRBV18 to TRBJ2-2; D perhaps matches TRBD2 (5 bases). CDR3 length: 16 amino acids. The V gene's germline CDR1 is KGHSH and CDR2 LQKENI. The V end lost 2 bases, the J end lost 5 bases, and 15 bases lay between the germline ends. CDR3 residues: CASSPDGMSLTGELFF. CDR3 DNA sequence: TGTGCCAGCTCACCAGACGGGATGAGTTTGACCGGGGAGCTGTTTTTT.

This clone was counted once. The gene calls are TRBV6-5 and TRBJ1-2, with a weak D call TRBD1 (5 bases). The germline V gene encodes CDR1 MNHEY and CDR2 SVGAGI. The CDR3 has 15 residues. Trimming took off 2 bases at V and 1 base at J, with 11 bases between the two ends. CDR3 residues: CASSYRDRVNYGYTF. The DNA for the CDR3 is TGTGCCAGCAGTTACAGAGACAGAGTTAACTATGGCTACACCTTC.

This rearrangement joins TRBV2 to TRBJ1-5; 11 nucleotides line up with TRBD1. Unmatched junction bases numbered 11, after V lost 8 bases and J lost 2 bases. The CDR3 loop spans 17 amino acids. Germline V gene data show CDR1 as SNHLY and CDR2 as FYNNEI. This CDR3 is CASGLRTGGYGNQPQHF. The CDR3 nucleotides are TGTGCCAGCGGCCTTAGGACAGGGGGCTATGGCAATCAGCCCCAGCATTTT.

The chain carries TRBV5-1 and TRBJ2-5; 7 bases line up with TRBD2. This CDR3 comprises 16 residues. Trimming at V came to 4 bases and at J to 5 bases, leaving 14 bases not matched to a gene. Germline CDR1 and CDR2: SGHRS and YFSETQ. The CDR3 here is CASSAGDQSGEETQYF. The CDR3 DNA follows: TGCGCCAGCAGCGCGGGGGACCAAAGCGGGGAGGAGACCCAGTACTTC.

The chain links TRBV5-1 to TRBJ2-1; tentatively, D is TRBD2 (6 bases). This CDR3 has 14 residues. Trimming took off 0 bases at V and 6 bases at J, with 10 bases between the two ends. CDR1 and CDR2 (germline): SGHRS, YFSETQ. The CDR3 DNA reads TGCGCCAGCAGCTTGGCGGGGGATGGCAATGAGCAGTTCTTC. Its translation: CASSLAGDGNEQFF.

This rearrangement joins TRBV15 to TRBJ1-2; the D is unclear. The CDR3 runs 17 residues. Deletions cut 1 base from V and 8 bases from J, with 23 bases between. Per germline, CDR1 LNHNV and CDR2 YYDKDF (reference sequence). This chain's CDR3 is CATSRAEFSFPTGGYTF. The CDR3 nucleotides read TGTGCCACCAGCAGAGCCGAATTCTCGTTCCCAACGGGAGGCTACACCTTC.

The V call is TRBV28, the J call TRBJ2-7; TRBD1 is a possible D gene (5 bases). CDR3 length: 15 residues. The germline V gene has CDR1 MDHEN and CDR2 SYDVKM. The ends were cut back, 3 bases at V and 5 bases at J, with 17 bases in the middle. CDR3 loop: CASSFRPGLFHEQYF. The CDR3, as DNA: TGTGCCAGCAGTTTCCGACCAGGGCTTTTCCACGAGCAGTACTTC.

The chain joins TRBV7-2 to TRBJ2-4; a possible D gene is TRBD1 (6 bases). CDR1 and CDR2 from the germline V gene are SGHTA and FQGNSA. The CDR3 totals 20 residues. Trimming shortened V by 0 bases and J by 0 bases, and 21 bases separated the two germline ends. CDR3: CASSLAFETGRSLAKNIQYF. CDR3 nucleotides: TGTGCCAGCAGCTTAGCATTTGAAACAGGGAGATCACTAGCCAAAAACATTCAGTACTTC.

This chain links TRBV6-1 with TRBJ1-5, with D unclear. CDR3 length equals 19 residues. The V and J ends lost 2 bases and 4 bases respectively, with 24 bases between them. Germline lookup yields CDR1 MNHNS and CDR2 SASEGT. CDR3 loop: CASSELSSLSAPINQPQHF. CDR3 sequence (DNA): TGTGCCAGCAGTGAATTGTCAAGTCTTTCTGCTCCTATAAATCAGCCCCAGCATTTT.

This clone has a single count. This chain uses TRBV30 with TRBJ2-7; 10 nucleotides agree with TRBD2. Germline V gives CDR1 GTSNPN, CDR2 SVGIG (reference sequence). J gave up 4 bases and V 5 bases, and 8 bases lay outside the gene matches. The CDR3 spans 14 residues. CDR3 DNA: TGTGCCTGGTCCCGACTAGCGGGCGTATACGAGCAGTACTTC. It is translated as CAWSRLAGVYEQYF.

V and J are TRBV9 and TRBJ2-2, with D perhaps matching TRBD2 (5 bases). The CDR3 has 17 residues. Germline V gene lookup returns CDR1 SGDLS and CDR2 YYNGEE. Deletions cut 0 bases from V and 6 bases from J, with 18 bases between. The CDR3 DNA reads TGTGCCAGCAGCGTAGGGGTTCCCGGGGTTCGAGCCGGGGAGCTGTTTTTT. It encodes CASSVGVPGVRAGELFF.

In this sample, this clone turned up a few times. The rearrangement uses TRBV18 and TRBJ1-5; possible D gene TRBD1, 6 bases. Trimming took off 2 bases at V and 5 bases at J, with 13 bases between the two ends. The CDR3 consists of 15 residues. The germline CDR1 and CDR2 sequences are KGHSH and LQKENI. CDR3 loop: CASSPLGAGDQPQHF. The CDR3 DNA reads TGTGCCAGCTCACCATTAGGGGCAGGGGATCAGCCCCAGCATTTT.

This clone was seen a few times. The chain recombines TRBV5-1 with TRBJ1-2; the match to TRBD1 covers 12 bases. This CDR3 has 16 residues. Per the germline V gene, CDR1 is SGHRS and CDR2 is YFSETQ. J lost 5 bases, V lost 2 bases, and 7 bases had no gene match. The CDR3 nucleotides read TGCGCCAGCAGCTTTAACCGGGACAGGGGGCTTTATGGCTACACCTTC. Translating it yields CASSFNRDRGLYGYTF.

Comment on this clone: One end of the junction varies from germline; a read error may be responsible. The chain combines TRBV10-2 with TRBJ1-1; D is perhaps TRBD1 (6 bases). Per the germline V gene, CDR1 is WSHSY and CDR2 is SAAADI. The CDR3 has 13 residues. This CDR3 is CASSEQGNAEAFF. The CDR3 nucleotides read TGCGCCAGCAGTGAGCAGGGGAACGCTGAAGCTTTCTTT.

The table lists this clone with a count of one. The genes are TRBV7-8 and TRBJ1-1; 8 nucleotides line up with TRBD1. V dropped 0 bases and J dropped 0; count of bases not matched to a gene: 12. The CDR3 is 19 amino acids. Per germline, CDR1 SGHVS and CDR2 FQNEAQ. In DNA form, the CDR3 reads TGTGCCAGCAGCTTAGCGGCGGCAGGGGGCATCGGGATGAACACTGAAGCTTTCTTT. Encoded protein: CASSLAAAGGIGMNTEAFF.

The chain uses TRBV7-9 and TRBJ1-2, with TRBD1 matching over 7 bases. CDR1 is SEHNR, CDR2 FQNEAQ, per germline (reference sequence). The CDR3 extends over 15 amino acids. J gave up 7 bases and V 3 bases, and 11 bases lay outside the gene matches. CDR3 amino acids: CASSLTGTASFGYTF. CDR3 DNA sequence: TGTGCCAGCAGCTTGACCGGGACAGCCTCTTTTGGCTACACCTTC.

V and J are TRBV6-1 and TRBJ1-5, with D perhaps matching TRBD1 (5 bases). The V gene lost 9 bases and the J gene lost 3 bases, with 12 bases spanning the gap. Germline V lookup: CDR1 MNHNS, CDR2 SASEGT. This CDR3 is 13 amino acids long. CDR3 sequence (DNA): TGTGCCAGTACAACGGACATCAATCAGCCCCAGCATTTT. Its translation is CASTTDINQPQHF.

This chain connects TRBV5-1 to TRBJ1-1; no reliable D call. Germline V gene sequence: CDR1 SGHRS, CDR2 YFSETQ. V was cut by 3 bases and J by 4 bases, with 16 bases left in between. This CDR3 is 15 amino acids long. CDR3 DNA: TGCGCCAGCAGCTCCTCGCAACCCGGGATCACTGAAGCTTTCTTT. Its translation is CASSSSQPGITEAFF.

The rearrangement links TRBV5-8 to TRBJ1-5; no clear D gene. V lost 4 bases, J lost 0 bases, and 14 bases lay in between. Per germline, CDR1 SGHTS and CDR2 YDEGEE. The CDR3 contains 16 residues. This chain's CDR3 is CASSRKILDSNQPQHF. DNA of the CDR3: TGTGCCAGCAGCCGGAAGATACTAGATAGCAATCAGCCCCAGCATTTT.

This rearrangement joins TRBV2 to TRBJ2-2, with D possibly being TRBD2 (6 bases). The CDR3 totals 16 residues. Trimming removed 4 bases from V and 6 bases from J, with 18 bases in between. Germline V lookup: CDR1 SNHLY, CDR2 FYNNEI. The CDR3 is CASSARRLVPAGELFF. The CDR3 bases are TGTGCCAGCAGTGCCCGAAGACTAGTCCCAGCCGGGGAGCTGTTTTTT.

The chain carries TRBV10-3 and TRBJ1-5, with 11 bases aligning to TRBD1. The trim removed 4 bases at V and 0 bases at J, leaving 8 bases unmatched. The CDR3 length is 18 residues. The germline gives CDR1 ENHRY, CDR2 SYGVKD. DNA for the CDR3: TGTGCCATCAGTGCGGTGGGGACAGGGGGAAATAGCAATCAGCCCCAGCATTTT. Its protein is CAISAVGTGGNSNQPQHF.

V usage is TRBV4-1 and J usage is TRBJ2-7; 8 bases line up with TRBD1. The CDR3 is 15 residues long. Germline CDR1 and CDR2: MGHRA and YSYEKL. The J segment lost 5 bases and the V segment lost 0 bases, leaving 6 bases of the junction unmatched. The CDR3 sequence: CASSQEWQGADEQYF. CDR3 bases: TGCGCCAGCAGCCAAGAGTGGCAGGGGGCTGACGAGCAGTACTTC.

This clone was observed a handful of times. This chain uses TRBV7-9 with TRBJ2-7; D is perhaps TRBD2 (5 bases). Germline CDR1 SEHNR, CDR2 FQNEAQ (reference sequence). The CDR3 loop spans 15 amino acids. V gave up 4 bases and J gave up 3 bases, with 16 bases separating them. The CDR3 bases are TGTGCCAGCAGCTCTATAGTAGCCGGGGACTACGAGCAGTACTTC. Its protein product is CASSSIVAGDYEQYF.

CDR3 protein: CASSVIRGRDWNTEAFF. Here the CDR3 DNA reads TGTGCCAGCAGCGTTATTAGGGGGAGGGATTGGAACACTGAAGCTTTCTTT. The chain has TRBV9 and TRBJ1-1; a possible D gene is TRBD1 (6 bases). Germline V CDR1 and CDR2: SGDLS, YYNGEE. V was clipped by 2 bases and J by 1 base, with 18 bases between them. The CDR3 covers 17 residues.